This TCR beta chain was observed in a study of Ad26.COV2.S vaccination and SARS-CoV-2 variants. For the study at large: In the COV1001 trial, the donor was in the Ad26.COV2.S arm. Study observations and caveats: Spike-specific TCR breadth in vaccine recipients exceeded that seen in placebo recipients. Analyses of TCR breadth and depth may have underestimated total T cell responses.

The assay was immunoSEQ multiplex PCR, and TCRdb's table has in-frame clones only and misses some. In the table there are hundreds of thousands of clones, around 84% of which are singletons. Treatment specified: some 19 received Ad26.COV2.S at low or high dose, single or two shots; about 5 received placebo; per-sample allocation not given. Collection of samples fell on day 63 after the first vaccine or placebo injection. CDR1 is SNHLY, CDR2 FYNNEI, per germline. The ends were cut back, 6 bases at V and 9 bases at J, with 9 bases in the middle. The CDR3 has 11 amino acids. Notes on this clone: Its antigen is undetermined.

The sequence was collected from a person between 18 and 60 years old who received the Ad26.COV2.S COVID-19 vaccine or a placebo. The material sequenced was peripheral blood, taken in a trial of Ad26.COV2.S vaccine versus placebo. This rearrangement joins TRBV2 to TRBJ2-1, with D unresolved. This chain's CDR3 is CASRENLEQFF. The DNA for the CDR3 is TGTGCCAGCAGGGAAAACCTTGAGCAGTTCTTC. The full variable domain, its missing parts supplied by reference TRBV2 and TRBJ2-1, is EPEVTQTPSHQVTQMGQEVILRCVPISNHLYFYWYRQILGQKVEFLVSFYNNEISEKSEIFDDQFSVERPDGSNFTLKIRSTKLEDSAMYFCASRENLEQFFGPGTRLTVL.